The rows below give T cell receptor beta chains drawn from one sample of a study of cytomegalovirus exposure and HLA in healthy donors. Profiling relied on immunoSEQ multiplex PCR, and the TCRdb table lists in-frame clones only, not all of them. Of around 110,000 clones listed, 70% to 80% are singletons. The source material was PBMCs. The receptors stem from a female donor in good health and CMV-seronegative. Each CDR3 is given with its conserved first and last residue. The order of the fields is J gene, V gene, clone size, CDR3 length, D gene, CDR3 protein, CDR3 DNA. The D gene is left open where the match is weak. A clone size is listed for some rows: how often the clone was seen (once, few, many), or a class if it is expanded.

TRBJ2-3 TRBV2 - 15 - CASFQTGQGTDTQYF TGTGCCAGTTTCCAGACAGGCCAGGGCACAGATACGCAGTATTTT
TRBJ2-7 TRBV20-1 - 11 - CSASLPLEQYF TGCAGTGCTAGCCTCCCACTCGAGCAGTACTTC
TRBJ2-7 TRBV7-9 - 14 TRBD2 CASSSRGGSYEQYF TGTGCCAGCAGCTCCCGGGGGGGGTCCTACGAGCAGTACTTC
TRBJ1-1 TRBV7-9 once 12 - CASSPTVTEAFF TGTGCCAGCAGCCCCACGGTCACTGAAGCTTTCTTT
TRBJ2-7 TRBV5-4 - 14 TRBD2 CASSRGGDDYEQYF TGTGCCAGCAGCCGCGGGGGGGACGACTACGAGCAGTACTTC
TRBJ2-5 TRBV11-2 once 15 TRBD2 CASSLEGGGEETQYF TGTGCCAGCAGCTTAGAGGGGGGGGGAGAAGAGACCCAGTACTTC
TRBJ2-3 TRBV19 - 14 - CASSPGSTTDTQYF TGTGCCAGTAGCCCAGGGTCGACCACAGATACGCAGTATTTT
TRBJ2-7 TRBV7-2 - 15 TRBD2 CASSLAGGVSYEQYF TGTGCCAGCAGCTTAGCCGGGGGGGTCTCCTACGAGCAGTACTTC
TRBJ2-3 TRBV25-1 - 13 - CASSEYSKETQYF TGTGCCAGCAGTGAATATTCAAAAGAGACGCAGTATTTT
TRBJ1-2 TRBV7-2 once 15 - CASSLGPGLNYGYTF TGTGCCAGCAGCTTAGGACCAGGACTTAACTATGGCTACACCTTC
TRBJ1-2 TRBV7-2 - 14 TRBD1 CASSLSGGSYGYTF TGTGCCAGCAGCTTATCAGGGGGGAGCTATGGCTACACCTTC
TRBJ1-1 TRBV29-1 - 16 TRBD1 CSVVGDRSRGGTEAFF TGCAGCGTTGTAGGGGACAGATCCCGGGGTGGCACTGAAGCTTTCTTT
TRBJ2-4 TRBV15 - 22 TRBD1 CATSIDTSIRDRGMLAKNIQYF TGTGCCACCAGCATCGATACCTCCATTCGGGACAGGGGAATGTTAGCCAAAAACATTCAGTACTTC
TRBJ2-7 TRBV15 - 14 TRBD1 CATSRTGRTYEQYF TGTGCCACATCGAGGACAGGGAGGACCTACGAGCAGTACTTC
TRBJ2-1 TRBV2 - 14 - CASRIGRANNEQFF TGTGCCAGCAGAATCGGGCGGGCAAACAATGAGCAGTTCTTC
TRBJ2-6 TRBV7-3 - 13 - CASSPTGANVLTF TGTGCCAGCAGCCCTACTGGGGCCAACGTCCTGACTTTC
TRBJ2-7 TRBV4-1 - 15 TRBD2 CASSQESSGSYEQYF TGTGCCAGCAGCCAAGAGTCCAGCGGGAGTTACGAGCAGTACTTC
TRBJ2-7 TRBV27 few 15 TRBD1 CASSLVGTGNYEQYF TGTGCCAGCAGTTTAGTCGGGACAGGGAACTACGAGCAGTACTTC
TRBJ2-7 TRBV27 once 15 TRBD1 CASTFTGTATYEQYF TGTGCCAGCACCTTCACCGGGACAGCCACCTACGAGCAGTACTTC
TRBJ2-3 TRBV25-1 once 17 TRBD2 CASSEYVLAGGTDTQYF TGTGCCAGCAGTGAATACGTTCTAGCGGGAGGAACAGATACGCAGTATTTT
TRBJ1-5 TRBV14 - 13 - CASSQGPGQPQHF TGTGCCAGCAGCCAAGGTCCGGGACAGCCCCAGCATTTT
TRBJ1-4 TRBV27 - 17 TRBD1 CASSLYPTGGLNEKLFF TGTGCCAGCAGTTTATACCCGACAGGGGGCCTGAATGAAAAACTGTTTTTT
TRBJ2-1 TRBV7-2 - 16 TRBD1 CASSTGTGDVYNEQFF TGTGCCAGCAGCACCGGGACAGGGGATGTATACAATGAGCAGTTCTTC
TRBJ2-7 TRBV10-2 - 15 TRBD1 CASSDKGTGRYEQYF TGCGCCAGCAGTGATAAAGGGACAGGGCGATACGAGCAGTACTTC
TRBJ2-5 TRBV6-1 - 9 - CARRETQYF TGTGCCAGGAGGGAGACCCAGTACTTC
TRBJ2-1 TRBV5-4 - 16 - CASSLELTRSYNEQFF TGTGCCAGCAGCTTGGAACTCACCCGCTCCTACAATGAGCAGTTCTTC
TRBJ2-1 TRBV28 - 14 - CASSPPGVYNEQFF TGTGCCAGCAGTCCCCCGGGGGTTTACAATGAGCAGTTCTTC
TRBJ2-1 TRBV9 - 15 - CASSVGPAEHNEQFF TGTGCCAGCAGCGTAGGCCCAGCGGAACACAATGAGCAGTTCTTC
TRBJ2-7 TRBV18 - 14 TRBD2 CATRSTSGSYEQYF TGTGCCACGCGTTCAACTAGCGGTTCCTACGAGCAGTACTTC
TRBJ2-7 TRBV13 - 15 - CASSPNVGVRAEQYF TGTGCCAGCAGCCCCAACGTCGGGGTCCGGGCCGAGCAGTACTTC
TRBJ2-7 TRBV11-2 - 16 - CASSRDSGWNSYEQYF TGTGCCAGCAGCAGAGATTCAGGGTGGAACTCCTACGAGCAGTACTTC
TRBJ2-2 TRBV2 - 15 - CASSFGTINTGELFF TGTGCCAGCAGTTTCGGGACAATCAACACCGGGGAGCTGTTTTTT
TRBJ1-5 TRBV9 - 14 TRBD1 CASSVGDRGPPQHF TGTGCCAGCAGCGTAGGGGACAGGGGCCCGCCCCAGCATTTT
TRBJ2-7 TRBV18 - 15 TRBD1 CASSPGQGTLYEQYF TGTGCCAGCTCACCCGGACAGGGGACCCTTTACGAGCAGTACTTC
TRBJ1-4 TRBV30 few 13 - CAWSVGPPSELFF TGTGCCTGGAGTGTAGGTCCTCCAAGCGAGCTGTTTTTT
TRBJ2-5 TRBV7-6 - 17 TRBD1 CASRGAETGIPGETQYF TGTGCCAGCAGGGGGGCGGAGACAGGGATCCCTGGAGAGACCCAGTACTTC
TRBJ2-3 TRBV29-1 few 12 - CSAETRADTQYF TGCAGCGCCGAAACCCGAGCGGATACGCAGTATTTT
TRBJ2-7 TRBV27 few 14 - CASSPDSLGYEQYF TGTGCCAGCAGCCCGGACAGCCTTGGTTACGAGCAGTACTTC
TRBJ2-7 TRBV5-4 - 14 TRBD2 CASSLGGRLNEQYF TGTGCCAGCAGCTTGGGCGGGAGATTGAACGAGCAGTACTTC
TRBJ2-1 TRBV27 - 15 - CASSPRTGPERDPFF TGTGCCAGCAGTCCCCGGACAGGGCCAGAGCGGGACCCGTTCTTC
TRBJ2-7 TRBV5-1 - 14 TRBD2 CASSLAGGAYEQYF TGCGCCAGCAGCTTAGCGGGAGGGGCCTACGAGCAGTACTTC
TRBJ2-7 TRBV6-5 - 15 - CASSPSGLESYEQYF TGTGCCAGCAGTCCTTCCGGACTGGAATCCTACGAGCAGTACTTC
TRBJ2-7 TRBV27 - 14 - CASSPNPGVYEQYF TGTGCCAGCAGTCCCAACCCGGGGGTTTACGAGCAGTACTTC
TRBJ2-3 TRBV10-2 - 15 TRBD2 CASRQTSGFTDTQYF TGCGCCAGCAGACAGACTAGCGGTTTCACAGATACGCAGTATTTT
TRBJ2-7 TRBV7-9 - 17 TRBD1 CASSSKRGTGTYYEQYF TGTGCCAGCAGCTCAAAACGGGGGACAGGGACTTACTACGAGCAGTACTTC
TRBJ2-3 TRBV6-5 - 13 TRBD2 CAATSGWTGTQYF TGTGCCGCGACTAGCGGGTGGACGGGGACGCAGTATTTT
TRBJ1-1 TRBV5-1 - 16 TRBD1 CASSVGLGTVNTEAFF TGCGCCAGCAGCGTAGGACTTGGGACAGTGAACACTGAAGCTTTCTTT
TRBJ2-6 TRBV4-1 - 18 - CASSHPTAGSSGANVLTF TGCGCCAGCAGCCATCCTACCGCCGGTAGCTCTGGGGCCAACGTCCTGACTTTC
TRBJ2-7 TRBV6-5 - 14 TRBD2 CASSYSKRGVEQYF TGTGCCAGCAGTTACTCGAAGCGGGGGGTCGAGCAGTACTTC
TRBJ1-4 TRBV5-6 - 15 TRBD1 CASSRNDRGREKLFF TGTGCCAGCAGCCGGAACGACAGGGGGCGCGAAAAACTGTTTTTT
TRBJ2-7 TRBV28 - 16 - CASSPPEGSYPYEQYF TGTGCCAGCAGTCCACCTGAGGGATCGTACCCGTACGAGCAGTACTTC
TRBJ2-7 TRBV6-4 few 15 TRBD2 CASTLLTSGRYEQYF TGTGCCAGCACTCTCCTGACTAGCGGGAGGTACGAGCAGTACTTC
TRBJ2-2 TRBV6-6 - 16 TRBD2 CASSSFLAGNTGELFF TGTGCCAGCAGTTCATTCCTAGCGGGAAACACCGGGGAGCTGTTTTTT
TRBJ1-1 TRBV7-9 - 15 - CASSLVAGMNTEAFF TGTGCCAGCAGCTTAGTCGCGGGGATGAACACTGAAGCTTTCTTT